This TCR beta chain appears in the sequencing data of a study of T cells in localized non-small cell lung cancer. Study-level findings and limits: Out of the top 100 tumor clones, a median around 50 were seen in adjacent lung. An association was observed between higher blood T cell density and longer overall survival.

Some clones are missing from TCRdb's copy, which holds only in-frame ones; the method was immunoSEQ multiplex PCR. The sample has about 14,000 clones, more than 80% seen once. The germline CDR1 and CDR2 sequences are LNHDA and SQIVND (reference sequence). CDR3 length: 13 residues. With 2 bases removed from V and 5 bases from J, the gap between germline ends came to 7 bases. As for this clone: Its antigen is currently unknown.

The material was peripheral blood, obtained before any cancer treatment. The receptor was isolated from a female donor over 55 with stage I squamous cell lung carcinoma. The chain couples TRBV19 to TRBJ2-1; no firm D call. CDR3 nucleotide sequence: TGTGCCAGTAGTATATTCGGTGACAATGAGCAGTTCTTC. Translated, it gives CASSIFGDNEQFF.